Sequencing of this T cell receptor beta chain was carried out in a study of OX40 agonist ivuxolimab in advanced cancers. Across the whole study: Patients received intravenous ivuxolimab every 2 weeks at 0.01 to 10 mg/kg. Three patients got partial responses; one had hepatocellular carcinoma and two had cutaneous melanoma.

The CDR3 extends over 14 amino acids. V lost 0 bases, J lost 4 bases, and 11 bases lay in between. Germline V gene lookup returns CDR1 SGHNT and CDR2 YYREEE (reference sequence). As to this clone: Antigen: not known.

Study findings and constraints: At 0.1 to 3.0 mg/kg, clonal expansion of CD4+ and CD8+ blood T cells had occurred by week 6.

Assay: immunoSEQ multiplex PCR; the TCRdb copy retains only in-frame clones and omits some. This sample has approximately 33,000 clones, with approximately 86% found just once. This chain links TRBV5-4 with TRBJ2-7; D may match TRBD1 or TRBD2 (5 bases each). This material consisted of CD4+ or CD8+ T cells sorted from blood, taken in a trial of the OX40 agonist ivuxolimab. The clonotype comes from an adult with an advanced solid tumor such as melanoma, head and neck, liver or kidney cancer. The CDR3 region has the DNA TGTGCCAGCAGCTTGGCCGGGGCAGTTTACGAGCAGTACTTC. It codes for CASSLAGAVYEQYF.